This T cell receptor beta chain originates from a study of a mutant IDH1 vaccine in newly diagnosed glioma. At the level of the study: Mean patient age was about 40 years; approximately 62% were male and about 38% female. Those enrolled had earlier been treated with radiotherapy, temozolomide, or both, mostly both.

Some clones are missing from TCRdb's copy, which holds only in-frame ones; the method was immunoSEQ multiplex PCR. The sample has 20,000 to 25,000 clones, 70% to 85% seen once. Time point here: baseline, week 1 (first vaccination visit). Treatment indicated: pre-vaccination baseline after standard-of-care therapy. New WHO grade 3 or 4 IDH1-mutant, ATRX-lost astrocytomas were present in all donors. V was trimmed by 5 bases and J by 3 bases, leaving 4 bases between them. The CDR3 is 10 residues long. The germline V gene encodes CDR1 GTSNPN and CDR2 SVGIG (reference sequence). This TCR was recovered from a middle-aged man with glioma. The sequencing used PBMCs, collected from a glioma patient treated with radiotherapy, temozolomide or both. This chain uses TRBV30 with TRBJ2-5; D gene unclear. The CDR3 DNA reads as TGTGCCTGGTCAAAAGAGACCCAGTACTTC. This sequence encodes CAWSKETQYF.